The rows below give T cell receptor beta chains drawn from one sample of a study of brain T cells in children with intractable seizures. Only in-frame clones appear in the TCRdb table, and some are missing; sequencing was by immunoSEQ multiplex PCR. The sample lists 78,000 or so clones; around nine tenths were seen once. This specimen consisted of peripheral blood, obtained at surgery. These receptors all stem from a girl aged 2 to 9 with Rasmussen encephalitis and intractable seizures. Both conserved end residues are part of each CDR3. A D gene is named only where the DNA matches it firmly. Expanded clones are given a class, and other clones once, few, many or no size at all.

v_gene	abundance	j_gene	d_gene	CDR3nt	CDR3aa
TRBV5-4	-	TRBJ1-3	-	TGTGCCAGCAGCTCGGGCCAAGTTCTCTCTGGAAACACCATATATTTT	CASSSGQVLSGNTIYF
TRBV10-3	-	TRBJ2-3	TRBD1	TGTGCCATCAGGGACAGGGGGACGAGCACAGATACGCAGTATTTT	CAIRDRGTSTDTQYF
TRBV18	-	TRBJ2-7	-	TGTGCCAGCTCACCATTGGGGGACGAGCAGTACTTC	CASSPLGDEQYF
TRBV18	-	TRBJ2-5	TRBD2	TGTGCCAGCTCCCCGGGACTAGCTAGAGAGACCCAGTACTTC	CASSPGLARETQYF
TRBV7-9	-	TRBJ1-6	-	TGTGCCAGCAGCCCCAGGGCGGGGGAAGATTCACCCCTCCACTTT	CASSPRAGEDSPLHF
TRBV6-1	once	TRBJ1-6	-	TGTGCCAGCAGTGACATTTCAAATTCACCCCTCCACTTT	CASSDISNSPLHF
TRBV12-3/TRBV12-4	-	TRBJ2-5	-	TGTGCCAGCAGCCCATTCGACTCTGGGCCCCAGTACTTC	CASSPFDSGPQYF
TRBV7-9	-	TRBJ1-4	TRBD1	TGTGCCAGCAGCCGGGACAGACCTAATGAAAAACTGTTTTTT	CASSRDRPNEKLFF
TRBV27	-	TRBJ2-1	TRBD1	TGTGCCAGCAAAAACCGGGACAGGACCTACAATGAGCAGTTCTTC	CASKNRDRTYNEQFF
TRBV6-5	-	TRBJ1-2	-	TGTGCCAGCAGCCTAAATCAAGGGGGGATCCGTGGCTACACCTTC	CASSLNQGGIRGYTF
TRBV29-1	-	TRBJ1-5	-	TGCAGCGTTGAAAATGGGGGGGCTGGTCAGCCCCAGCATTTT	CSVENGGAGQPQHF
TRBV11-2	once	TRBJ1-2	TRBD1	TGTGCCAGCAGCCTATATTCCGTCCAGGGACAGTATGGCTACACCTTC	CASSLYSVQGQYGYTF
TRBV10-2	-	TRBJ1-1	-	TGCGCCAGCAGCGATTACAGGGCGATGAACACTGAAGCTTTCTTT	CASSDYRAMNTEAFF
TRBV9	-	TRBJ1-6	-	TGTGCCAGCAGCGTAAGGCAGGACAATAATTCACCCCTCCACTTT	CASSVRQDNNSPLHF
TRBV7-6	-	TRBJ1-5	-	TGTGCCAGCAGCTTTGGGTCAGGGGATAGCAATCAGCCCCAGCATTTT	CASSFGSGDSNQPQHF
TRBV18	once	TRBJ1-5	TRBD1	TGTGCCAGCTCAAGGGACAGTCGGCAGCCCCAGCATTTT	CASSRDSRQPQHF
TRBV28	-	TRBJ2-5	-	TGTGCCAGCAGTATCCCAGCCCAAGAGACCCAGTACTTC	CASSIPAQETQYF
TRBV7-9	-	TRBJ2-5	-	TGTGCCAGCAGCTTACTTCCGGAGACCCAGTACTTC	CASSLLPETQYF
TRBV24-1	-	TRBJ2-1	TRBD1	TGTGCCACCAGTGATCACAGGGGTGTCCACAATGAGCAGTTCTTC	CATSDHRGVHNEQFF
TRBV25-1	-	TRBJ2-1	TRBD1	TGTGCCAGCAGTGATCCGACAGGGGCCTTCTCCTACAATGAGCAGTTCTTC	CASSDPTGAFSYNEQFF
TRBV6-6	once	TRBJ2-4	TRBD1	TGTGCCAGCAGTTACGCTTTCGGACAGGGGACCATTCAGTACTTC	CASSYAFGQGTIQYF
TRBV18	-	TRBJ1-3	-	TGTGCCAGCTCACCGCAGGGTGGAAACACCATATATTTT	CASSPQGGNTIYF
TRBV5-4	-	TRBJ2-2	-	TGTGCCAGCAGCCCCCGAGTCACCGGGGAGCTGTTTTTT	CASSPRVTGELFF
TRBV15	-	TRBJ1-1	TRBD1	TGTGCCACCAGCCGCCGACAGGGCGGAGGATTAGGTAGAGCTTTCTTT	CATSRRQGGGLGRAFF
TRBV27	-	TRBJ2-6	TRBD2	TGTGCCAGCAGTTTTACTAGCGGGAGAGGCCCTGGGGCCAACGTCCTGACTTTC	CASSFTSGRGPGANVLTF
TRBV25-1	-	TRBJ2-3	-	TGTGCCAGCAGTGATCTGGACCCCACAGATACGCAGTATTTT	CASSDLDPTDTQYF
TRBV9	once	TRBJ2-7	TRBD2	TGTGCCAGCAGCGTAGGCCTAGCGGGAACCTCCCACGAGCAGTACTTC	CASSVGLAGTSHEQYF
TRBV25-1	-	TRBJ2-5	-	TGTGCCAGCAGTCTTACGGGACCACAAGAGACCCAGTACTTC	CASSLTGPQETQYF
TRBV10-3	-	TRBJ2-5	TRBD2	TGTGCCATCAGTGCCAAAGGGACTAGTTTGGAGACCCAGTACTTC	CAISAKGTSLETQYF